The sequence of this TCR beta chain was determined in a study of shared clonotypes between healthy human individuals. V was pared by 3 bases and J by 6 bases, with 21 bases between. Germline lookup yields CDR1 SGHRS and CDR2 YFSETQ. CDR3 length equals 17 residues. Using immunoSEQ multiplex PCR, the repertoire was profiled, and TCRdb retains in-frame clones only, with some absent. Of over a million clones listed, roughly 96% are singletons. Comment on this clone: Its antigen is unidentified.

The study's findings and limits: Blood was the sole source, and tissue repertoires probably differ. In the sorted subsets, rarefaction showed sequencing was incomplete despite large depth.

This TCR came from a man aged 25-40 years in good health. The sample was naive CD4+ T cells sorted from blood. Subset given: CD45RA+ positively selected. The V gene is TRBV5-1, the J gene TRBJ2-2; tentatively, D is TRBD2 (6 bases). The DNA of the CDR3 is TGCGCCAGCAGCTCAGAACTAGCAGGACCCTTTGCCGGGGAGCTGTTTTTT. Translated, it gives CASSSELAGPFAGELFF. The complete variable domain, with remaining parts taken from reference TRBV5-1 and TRBJ2-2, reads KAGVTQTPRYLIKTRGQQVTLSCSPISGHRSVSWYQQTPGQGLQFLFEYFSETQRNKGNFPGRFSGRQFSNSRSEMNVSTLELGDSALYLCASSSELAGPFAGELFFGEGSRLTVL.